This is a list of T cell receptor beta chains from one sample in a study of blood T cell repertoires in COVID-19. TCRdb keeps only in-frame clones here, not all; method: immunoSEQ multiplex PCR. The sample contains some 240,000 clones, roughly 82% of which appear only once. The sequenced material came from peripheral blood. The receptors shown here come from a man in his fifties with active or convalescent COVID-19. CDR3s include the opening cysteine and the closing phenylalanine or tryptophan. The D gene is left open where the match is weak. Only part of the rows carry a size: once, few, many, or a class if the clone is expanded.

J gene	V gene	D gene	clone size	CDR3 protein	CDR3 DNA
TRBJ1-4	TRBV21-1	.	.	CASSKSQQVF	TGTGCCAGCAGCAAATCACAGCAAGTTTTT
TRBJ2-7	TRBV10-3	.	.	CAISRSLTGEQYF	TGTGCCATCAGTCGTTCCTTAACTGGCGAGCAGTACTTC
TRBJ1-3	TRBV6-5	.	.	CASSPWTVATIYF	TGTGCCAGCAGTCCATGGACTGTCGCCACCATATATTTT
TRBJ2-3	TRBV5-1	TRBD1	.	CASSQGASDTQYF	TGCGCCAGCAGCCAGGGGGCATCAGATACGCAGTATTTT
TRBJ1-2	TRBV6-6	TRBD1	.	CASSQDRGGGYTF	TGTGCCAGCAGCCAAGACAGGGGTGGTGGCTACACCTTC
TRBJ2-5	TRBV5-1	TRBD2	.	CASSPGLAGGNQETQYF	TGCGCCAGCAGCCCCGGACTAGCGGGGGGGAATCAAGAGACCCAGTACTTC
TRBJ1-5	TRBV19	.	once	CASSIPRINQPQHF	TGTGCCAGTAGTATACCCAGGATCAATCAGCCCCAGCATTTT
TRBJ2-7	TRBV27	TRBD2	.	CASSQIGLAGGPGYEQYF	TGTGCCAGCAGCCAGATAGGACTAGCGGGAGGGCCGGGCTACGAGCAGTACTTC
TRBJ1-1	TRBV28	TRBD1	.	CASFEDRGPSNTEAFF	TGTGCCAGCTTTGAGGACAGGGGCCCTTCGAACACTGAAGCTTTCTTT
TRBJ2-7	TRBV6-1	.	.	CASSEGVRADEQYF	TGTGCCAGCAGTGAAGGAGTGCGCGCCGACGAGCAGTACTTC
TRBJ2-7	TRBV28	.	.	CASSFARSGEQYF	TGTGCCAGCAGTTTCGCCAGGTCAGGCGAGCAGTACTTC
TRBJ2-3	TRBV5-4	TRBD2	.	CASSLDSGSTDTQYF	TGTGCCAGCAGCTTGGATAGCGGGAGTACAGATACGCAGTATTTT
TRBJ2-2	TRBV27	TRBD2	.	CASSPPPGLGGTGELFF	TGTGCCAGCAGTCCTCCCCCGGGACTAGGAGGTACCGGGGAGCTGTTTTTT
TRBJ2-1	TRBV2	.	.	CASTGTFQLDNEQFF	TGTGCCAGCACCGGGACTTTCCAGCTCGACAATGAGCAGTTCTTC
TRBJ1-2	TRBV28	TRBD1	.	CASSSLITGAHNYGYTF	TGTGCCAGCAGTTCCCTCATTACAGGGGCTCATAACTATGGCTACACCTTC
TRBJ2-7	TRBV4-3	TRBD2	.	CASSHDRLIAGAYEQYF	TGCGCCAGCAGCCACGATCGACTTATAGCGGGGGCCTACGAGCAGTACTTC
TRBJ1-2	TRBV9	.	.	CASSPEPGGFYGYTF	TGTGCCAGCAGTCCAGAGCCAGGTGGGTTCTATGGCTACACCTTC
TRBJ2-7	TRBV4-3	.	.	CASSQDFRTTYHYEQYF	TGCGCCAGCAGCCAAGATTTTAGGACTACCTATCACTACGAGCAGTACTTC
TRBJ1-5	TRBV6-2/TRBV6-3	.	once	CASSRTDVYNQPQHF	TGTGCCAGCAGCCGGACAGATGTTTACAATCAGCCCCAGCATTTT
TRBJ1-5	TRBV24-1	.	few	CATSDAVSGNQPQHF	TGTGCCACCAGTGACGCCGTATCAGGCAATCAGCCCCAGCATTTT
TRBJ2-2	TRBV18	.	.	CASSPGPEFRNTGELFF	TGTGCCAGCTCACCAGGTCCAGAATTTCGAAACACCGGGGAGCTGTTTTTT
TRBJ1-1	TRBV10-2	TRBD1	.	CASKGTGKNTEAFF	TGCGCCAGCAAAGGGACAGGGAAGAACACTGAAGCTTTCTTT
TRBJ2-1	TRBV11-2	TRBD1	.	CASSAGQVNEQFF	TGTGCCAGCAGCGCGGGACAGGTCAATGAGCAGTTCTTC
TRBJ2-1	TRBV7-8	TRBD2	.	CASSFTGSGILFF	TGTGCCAGCAGCTTTACTGGGAGCGGGATTTTGTTCTTC
TRBJ1-6	TRBV6-5	TRBD1	.	CASSYSNRGPSPLHF	TGTGCCAGCAGTTACTCAAACAGGGGACCGTCACCCCTCCACTTT
TRBJ2-7	TRBV7-2	.	few	CASSLTEAYEQYF	TGTGCCAGCAGCTTAACGGAGGCCTACGAGCAGTACTTC
TRBJ1-4	TRBV29-1	TRBD1	once	CSVDGGGRNEKLFF	TGCAGCGTTGATGGAGGGGGCCGTAATGAAAAACTGTTTTTT
TRBJ2-5	TRBV19	TRBD1	.	CALRQGARETQYF	TGTGCCCTAAGGCAGGGGGCGCGGGAGACCCAGTACTTC
TRBJ1-1	TRBV19	.	.	CASKEQTPYTEAFF	TGTGCCAGTAAAGAGCAGACACCTTACACTGAAGCTTTCTTT
TRBJ1-6	TRBV7-2	.	.	CASSLSYSVDNSPLHF	TGTGCCAGCAGCTTAAGTTATAGCGTGGATAATTCACCCCTCCACTTT
TRBJ1-2	TRBV5-1	.	.	CASSLRQGWSNYGYTF	TGCGCCAGCAGCTTGAGGCAGGGTTGGTCTAACTATGGCTACACCTTC
TRBJ1-2	TRBV5-1	.	.	CASSLAPRQGGAGYTF	TGCGCCAGCAGCTTGGCCCCCAGGCAGGGCGGGGCTGGCTACACCTTC
TRBJ1-2	TRBV2	.	.	CASSEYRAYGYTF	TGTGCCAGCAGTGAATACAGGGCCTATGGCTACACCTTC
TRBJ1-2	TRBV19	.	.	CASSRDSGLGYGYTF	TGTGCCAGTAGCAGGGATTCCGGGCTAGGCTATGGCTACACCTTC
TRBJ2-1	TRBV4-1	TRBD2	.	CASSQGGNEQFF	TGCGCCAGCAGCCAGGGGGGGAATGAGCAGTTCTTC
TRBJ2-5	TRBV7-2	TRBD2	.	CASSILAYQETQYF	TGTGCCAGCAGCATACTAGCGTACCAAGAGACCCAGTACTTC
TRBJ1-2	TRBV18	.	once	CASSSSREAGYTF	TGTGCCAGCTCATCTAGCAGGGAGGCTGGCTACACCTTC
TRBJ2-2	TRBV3-1/TRBV3-2	TRBD2	.	CASSQDLVGTSGGQNTGELFF	TGTGCCAGCAGCCAAGACTTGGTAGGTACTAGCGGGGGCCAGAACACCGGGGAGCTGTTTTTT
TRBJ1-2	TRBV6-5	.	.	CASSYSAGAYGYTF	TGTGCCAGCAGTTACTCTGCAGGTGCCTATGGCTACACCTTC
TRBJ2-2	TRBV13	TRBD1	.	CASSFDYGTGSHANTGELFF	TGTGCCAGCAGCTTTGACTACGGGACAGGCTCTCACGCGAACACCGGGGAGCTGTTTTTT
TRBJ2-4	TRBV7-8	.	.	CASSPSRSGDGAKNIQYF	TGTGCCAGCAGCCCCTCAAGGTCAGGGGACGGAGCCAAAAACATTCAGTACTTC
TRBJ2-1	TRBV19	.	.	CASSSASSGHNEQFF	TGTGCCAGTAGTTCCGCGAGTAGCGGCCACAATGAGCAGTTCTTC
TRBJ1-1	TRBV3-1/TRBV3-2	.	.	CASSQAPQGHTEAFF	TGTGCCAGCAGCCAAGCCCCTCAGGGGCACACTGAAGCTTTCTTT
TRBJ2-7	TRBV5-6	TRBD1	.	CASSRTGGLSEQYF	TGTGCCAGCAGCCGGACAGGGGGCTTGTCCGAGCAGTACTTC
TRBJ1-5	TRBV4-2	.	.	CASSLAPEQENQPQHF	TGTGCCAGCAGTCTCGCCCCCGAACAGGAAAATCAGCCCCAGCATTTT
TRBJ2-1	TRBV11-2	TRBD2	.	CASRMGLAGGPIPNEQFF	TGTGCCAGCAGGATGGGACTAGCGGGGGGGCCGATACCCAATGAGCAGTTCTTC
TRBJ2-2	TRBV6-5	TRBD1	.	CATRTGTGDTGELFF	TGTGCCACCAGGACCGGGACAGGGGACACCGGGGAGCTGTTTTTT
TRBJ2-1	TRBV7-9	TRBD2	.	CASSPRLAGLHNEQFF	TGTGCCAGCAGCCCAAGACTAGCGGGCCTCCACAATGAGCAGTTCTTC
TRBJ2-3	TRBV11-1	TRBD2	few	CASSPRRSGVADTQYF	TGTGCCAGCAGCCCTCGCCGGAGCGGGGTCGCAGATACGCAGTATTTT
TRBJ1-2	TRBV27	.	few	CASSLSEEAYGYTF	TGTGCCAGCAGTTTATCGGAGGAGGCCTATGGCTACACCTTC
TRBJ2-1	TRBV2	TRBD2	.	CASSGTSGRSYNEQFF	TGTGCCAGCAGCGGTACTAGCGGGAGGTCATACAATGAGCAGTTCTTC
TRBJ2-5	TRBV6-5	TRBD2	few	CASSWTGTTTQETQYF	TGTGCCAGCAGTTGGACCGGGACTACGACCCAAGAGACCCAGTACTTC
TRBJ2-2	TRBV29-1	TRBD1	.	CSVNGRQGNTGELFF	TGCAGCGTTAACGGAAGACAGGGGAACACCGGGGAGCTGTTTTTT
TRBJ2-5	TRBV27	TRBD1	.	CASSFGTGGRETQYF	TGTGCCAGCAGTTTCGGGACAGGGGGACGGGAGACCCAGTACTTC
TRBJ2-7	TRBV7-6	TRBD2	.	CASSLVASGIGEQYF	TGTGCCAGCAGCTTAGTAGCTAGCGGGATCGGCGAGCAGTACTTC